The next 24 T cell receptor beta chains were all read from a single sample in a study of shared clonotypes between healthy human individuals. The assay was immunoSEQ multiplex PCR, and TCRdb's table has in-frame clones only and misses some. Here the sample spans about 2.4 million clones, roughly 93% being singletons. Specimen: naive CD4+ T cells from PBMCs. Noted subset: CD45RA+ positively selected. Receptors originate from a man younger than 35 in good health. Some clones in this sample may be carry-over from other donors' samples.

This chain links TRBV10-3 with TRBJ2-7; 8 positions agree with TRBD1. The CDR3 length is 16 residues. The germline V gene encodes CDR1 ENHRY and CDR2 SYGVKD. V lost 0 bases, J lost 3 bases, and 7 bases stayed unmatched. In nucleotides, the CDR3 is TGTGCCATCAGTGAGTCAAAAAACAGGGGGGTCTACGAGCAGTACTTC. This translates into CAISESKNRGVYEQYF.

The genes are TRBV7-7 and TRBJ2-2; 8 bases fit TRBD2. The CDR3 loop spans 18 amino acids. Germline lookup yields CDR1 SSHAT and CDR2 FNYEAQ (reference sequence). Trimming took 2 bases from V and 3 from J; bases not matched to a gene: 11. CDR3 in amino acids: CASSLNPSTSEYTGELFF. The CDR3 coding sequence is TGTGCCAGCAGCTTAAACCCCTCGACTAGCGAGTACACCGGGGAGCTGTTTTTT. Filled out from reference TRBV7-7 and TRBJ2-2, the complete variable domain reads GAGVSQSPRYKVTKRGQDVTLRCDPISSHATLYWYQQALGQGPEFLTYFNYEAQPDKSGLPSDRFSAERPEGSISTLTIQRTEQRDSAMYRCASSLNPSTSEYTGELFFGEGSRLTVL.

The V gene is TRBV11-1, the J gene TRBJ2-1; 9 bases fit TRBD2. Germline values: CDR1 SGHAT, CDR2 FQDESV (reference sequence). There are 17 residues in the CDR3. The V gene end was trimmed by 6 bases and the J gene end by 0 bases; junction bases not matched to a gene: 9. The CDR3: CASRDSTSGHSYNEQFF. The CDR3 DNA is TGTGCCAGCAGGGACTCGACTAGCGGACACTCCTACAATGAGCAGTTCTTC.

V and J are TRBV27 and TRBJ2-1, with 9 bases identical to TRBD1. V shed 6 bases and J 4 bases; nucleotides not matched to a gene: 10. There are 16 residues in the CDR3. Germline-derived CDR1 and CDR2 are MNHEY and SMNVEV (reference sequence). CDR3 residues: CASRVERTGVYNEQFF. CDR3 DNA: TGTGCCAGCAGGGTAGAAAGGACAGGGGTTTACAATGAGCAGTTCTTC.

Notes on this clone: Other nucleotide sequences from this sample produce the same CDR3. The V gene is TRBV5-1, the J gene TRBJ1-2; 10 nucleotides match TRBD1. Germline-derived CDR1 and CDR2 are SGHRS and YFSETQ. With V trimmed by 1 base and J by 4 bases, 4 bases remained unmatched. This CDR3 region has 15 residues. The CDR3 DNA follows: TGCGCCAGCAGCTTGATGGGACAGGGGAGCTATGGCTACACCTTC. Translating it yields CASSLMGQGSYGYTF.

This clone was detected once. The V and J genes are TRBV5-5 and TRBJ2-7; 7 nucleotides align to TRBD1. The J segment lost 6 bases and the V segment lost 4 bases, leaving 16 bases of the junction unmatched. Germline CDR1 SGHKS, CDR2 YYEKEE (reference sequence). CDR3 length: 16 residues. The CDR3 nucleotides read TGTGCCAGCAGCATCCGGGACAGACCTATTATTAGCGAGCAGTACTTC. Protein product: CASSIRDRPIISEQYF. Variable domain in full (rest from reference TRBV5-5 and TRBJ2-7): DAGVTQSPTHLIKTRGQQVTLRCSPISGHKSVSWYQQVLGQGPQFIFQYYEKEERGRGNFPDRFSARQFPNYSSELNVNALLLGDSALYLCASSIRDRPIISEQYFGPGTRLTVT.

The chain recombines TRBV29-1 with TRBJ2-3, with D tentatively TRBD1 or TRBD2 (5 bases each). CDR1 is SQVTM, CDR2 ANQGSEA, per germline. V was pared by 7 bases and J by 4 bases, with 12 bases between. CDR3 size: 12 residues. As DNA, the CDR3 is TGCAGCGCGGGGCATGGCCCAGATACGCAGTATTTT. Protein product: CSAGHGPDTQYF.

In nucleotides, the CDR3 is TGTGCCAGCAGCGACAAGGGACAGACCCCAGACGAGCAGTACTTC. It is translated as CASSDKGQTPDEQYF. V and J are TRBV28 and TRBJ2-7; TRBD1 matches at 7 bases. The trim removed 6 bases at V and 5 bases at J, leaving 13 bases unmatched. The CDR3 length is 15 residues. Germline V gives CDR1 MDHEN, CDR2 SYDVKM. The full variable domain, in which reference TRBV28 and TRBJ2-7 provide the parts outside the CDR3, is DVKVTQSSRYLVKRTGEKVFLECVQDMDHENMFWYRQDPGLGLRLIYFSYDVKMKEKGDIPEGYSVSREKKERFSLILESASTNQTSMYLCASSDKGQTPDEQYFGPGTRLTVT.

The chain uses TRBV28 and TRBJ2-7; D gene ambiguous. CDR3 length equals 8 residues. The V gene lost 11 bases and the J gene lost 6 bases, with 5 bases spanning the gap. The V gene's germline CDR1 is MDHEN and CDR2 SYDVKM. The CDR3 protein is CACGEQYF. CDR3 coding DNA: TGTGCCTGCGGCGAGCAGTACTTC.

The chain carries TRBV10-3 and TRBJ2-2; D perhaps matches TRBD1 (8 bases). Germline CDR1 ENHRY, CDR2 SYGVKD. The CDR3 length is 15 residues. V was shortened by 6 bases and J by 3 bases, with 14 bases between the two germline ends. CDR3 DNA sequence: TGTGCCATCAGCCAACAGGGGGGGGACACCGGGGAGCTGTTTTTT. Translating it yields CAISQQGGDTGELFF.

To note about this clone: Other DNA sequences in this sample translate to the same CDR3. The rearrangement links TRBV5-4 to TRBJ1-2; 9 bases agree with TRBD1. With 4 bases clipped from V and 2 bases from J, the junction kept 3 bases outside the gene matches. Germline V CDR1 and CDR2: SGHNT, YYREEE (reference sequence). CDR3 length: 14 residues. DNA of the CDR3: TGTGCCAGCAGCCGGGGACAGGGAAACTATGGCTACACCTTC. It codes for CASSRGQGNYGYTF.

The chain links TRBV5-1 to TRBJ1-5; a weak D match, TRBD1 (6 bases). Trimming left V 0 bases short and J 10 bases short, with 8 bases between. CDR3 length: 12 amino acids. Germline V gene lookup returns CDR1 SGHRS and CDR2 YFSETQ. The chain's CDR3 is CASSLVGGPQHF. CDR3 nucleotide sequence: TGCGCCAGCAGCTTGGTGGGGGGCCCCCAGCATTTT.

The chain recombines TRBV27 with TRBJ2-4; TRBD1 matches at 8 bases. Germline CDR1 is MNHEY and CDR2 is SMNVEV (reference sequence). After removal of 7 bases from V and 3 bases from J, the junction contained 17 bases not matched to a gene. The CDR3 has 18 amino acids. The CDR3 DNA follows: TGTGCCAGCAACCAACCCGGGACAGGCCTCTCCCTCAAAAACATTCAGTACTTC. Encoded protein: CASNQPGTGLSLKNIQYF.

The rearrangement links TRBV11-2 to TRBJ2-7, with D uncertain. Per germline, CDR1 SGHAT and CDR2 FQNNGV. CDR3 size: 14 residues. Trimming left V 2 bases short and J 2 bases short, with 10 bases between. As DNA, the CDR3 is TGTGCCAGCAGCTTAAGGCACACTGCCTACGAGCAGTACTTC. Protein sequence: CASSLRHTAYEQYF.

Turning to this clone: The junction differs from germline at one of its ends, possibly a read error. Additional DNA sequences in this sample encode the identical CDR3. V usage is TRBV20-1 and J usage is TRBJ1-2, with a weak D call TRBD1 (5 bases). CDR3 length: 11 residues. Germline-derived CDR1 and CDR2 are DFQATT and SNEGSKA (reference sequence). CDR3 in amino acids: CSARAGYGYTF. CDR3 in DNA: TGCAGTGCCAGAGCAGGGTATGGCTACACCTTC.

This chain uses TRBV19 with TRBJ2-7; no clear D gene. The germline gives CDR1 LNHDA, CDR2 SQIVND (reference sequence). V dropped 5 bases and J dropped 2 bases, with 10 bases sitting between them. The CDR3 consists of 13 residues. The CDR3 spells CASSPFTAYEQYF. Written as DNA, the CDR3 is TGTGCCAGTAGTCCATTCACCGCCTACGAGCAGTACTTC. Drawing the rest from reference TRBV19 and TRBJ2-7, the complete variable domain is DGGITQSPKYLFRKEGQNVTLSCEQNLNHDAMYWYRQDPGQGLRLIYYSQIVNDFQKGDIAEGYSVSREKKESFPLTVTSAQKNPTAFYLCASSPFTAYEQYFGPGTRLTVT.

The chain employs TRBV6-5 and TRBJ2-3; D unclear. Germline V CDR1 and CDR2: MNHEY, SVGAGI. V shed 0 bases and J shed 2 bases, with 9 bases lying between them. This CDR3 comprises 15 residues. CDR3 sequence reads: CASSYSWDDTDTQYF. The CDR3 bases are TGTGCCAGCAGTTACTCATGGGATGACACAGATACGCAGTATTTT.

The gene calls are TRBV29-1 and TRBJ2-7, with D tentatively TRBD1 or TRBD2 (5 bases each). This CDR3 region has 14 residues. Trimming removed 6 bases at V and 5 bases at J, with 20 bases between. Germline CDR1 reads SQVTM; CDR2 reads ANQGSEA. DNA for the CDR3: TGCAGCGTCCTAGCCCGGGGCAGGCTGAACGAGCAGTACTTC. It is translated as CSVLARGRLNEQYF.

The rearrangement links TRBV28 to TRBJ1-6, with D perhaps matching TRBD1 (5 bases). The CDR3 sequence is 15 residues long. The germline CDR1 and CDR2 sequences are MDHEN and SYDVKM. The V and J ends lost 3 bases and 8 bases respectively, with 14 bases between them. This chain's CDR3 is CASSFLWQGDSPLHF. The CDR3 DNA sequence: TGTGCCAGCAGTTTCCTCTGGCAGGGAGATTCACCCCTCCACTTT.

This rearrangement joins TRBV5-1 to TRBJ2-3; no clear D. V shed 0 bases and J shed 1 base, with 9 bases lying between them. This CDR3 is 15 amino acids long. Germline CDR1 and CDR2: SGHRS and YFSETQ. The DNA of the CDR3 is TGCGCCAGCAGCTTGGATGCAGTTCGCACAGATACGCAGTATTTT. It is translated as CASSLDAVRTDTQYF. The full variable domain, in which reference TRBV5-1 and TRBJ2-3 provide the parts outside the CDR3, is KAGVTQTPRYLIKTRGQQVTLSCSPISGHRSVSWYQQTPGQGLQFLFEYFSETQRNKGNFPGRFSGRQFSNSRSEMNVSTLELGDSALYLCASSLDAVRTDTQYFGPGTRLTVL.

This sequence joins TRBV30 and TRBJ2-1, with 8 bases fitting TRBD2. Trimming removed 3 bases from V and 8 bases from J; junction bases left unmatched: 6. CDR3 length: 13 amino acids. Germline V gives CDR1 GTSNPN, CDR2 SVGIG (reference sequence). CDR3 in amino acids: CAWSRSGIDEQFF. CDR3 sequence (DNA): TGTGCCTGGAGCCGTAGCGGGATAGATGAGCAGTTCTTC. Looking up the rest from reference TRBV30 and TRBJ2-1 gives the full variable domain: SQTIHQWPATLVQPVGSPLSLECTVEGTSNPNLYWYRQAAGRGLQLLFYSVGIGQISSEVPQNLSASRPQDRQFILSSKKLLLSDSGFYLCAWSRSGIDEQFFGPGTRLTVL.

The chain employs TRBV18 and TRBJ2-5; a possible D gene is TRBD1 (6 bases). Germline values: CDR1 KGHSH, CDR2 LQKENI. CDR3 length: 14 amino acids. Trimming left V 1 base short and J 5 bases short, with 11 bases between. The CDR3 nucleotides read TGTGCCAGCTCACCACGACAGGCCCTTGAGACCCAGTACTTC. Amino acids: CASSPRQALETQYF. The whole variable domain, remainder taken from reference TRBV18 and TRBJ2-5, is NAGVMQNPRHLVRRRGQEARLRCSPMKGHSHVYWYRQLPEEGLKFMVYLQKENIIDESGMPKERFSAEFPKEGPSILRIQQVVRGDSAAYFCASSPRQALETQYFGPGTRLLVL.

The V gene is TRBV28, the J gene TRBJ2-7; 8 nucleotides match TRBD2. Germline CDR1 and CDR2: MDHEN and SYDVKM. The V segment lost 8 bases and the J segment 0 bases; nucleotides outside the gene matches: 3. The CDR3 sequence is 13 residues long. CDR3 nucleotide sequence: TGTGCCAGCGCCGGGACTAGCTCCTACGAGCAGTACTTC. As protein: CASAGTSSYEQYF. The entire variable domain, with the rest obtained from reference TRBV28 and TRBJ2-7, is as follows: DVKVTQSSRYLVKRTGEKVFLECVQDMDHENMFWYRQDPGLGLRLIYFSYDVKMKEKGDIPEGYSVSREKKERFSLILESASTNQTSMYLCASAGTSSYEQYFGPGTRLTVT.

This clone was found once. This chain links TRBV28 with TRBJ2-7, with 11 positions matching TRBD2. Germline-derived CDR1 and CDR2 are MDHEN and SYDVKM. This CDR3 spans 17 amino acids. The V gene end was trimmed by 5 bases and the J gene end by 2 bases; junction bases not matched to a gene: 11. Here the CDR3 DNA reads TGTGCCAGCAGTCCCCACGGACTAGCGGGCACCACCTACGAGCAGTACTTC. This gives the protein CASSPHGLAGTTYEQYF.